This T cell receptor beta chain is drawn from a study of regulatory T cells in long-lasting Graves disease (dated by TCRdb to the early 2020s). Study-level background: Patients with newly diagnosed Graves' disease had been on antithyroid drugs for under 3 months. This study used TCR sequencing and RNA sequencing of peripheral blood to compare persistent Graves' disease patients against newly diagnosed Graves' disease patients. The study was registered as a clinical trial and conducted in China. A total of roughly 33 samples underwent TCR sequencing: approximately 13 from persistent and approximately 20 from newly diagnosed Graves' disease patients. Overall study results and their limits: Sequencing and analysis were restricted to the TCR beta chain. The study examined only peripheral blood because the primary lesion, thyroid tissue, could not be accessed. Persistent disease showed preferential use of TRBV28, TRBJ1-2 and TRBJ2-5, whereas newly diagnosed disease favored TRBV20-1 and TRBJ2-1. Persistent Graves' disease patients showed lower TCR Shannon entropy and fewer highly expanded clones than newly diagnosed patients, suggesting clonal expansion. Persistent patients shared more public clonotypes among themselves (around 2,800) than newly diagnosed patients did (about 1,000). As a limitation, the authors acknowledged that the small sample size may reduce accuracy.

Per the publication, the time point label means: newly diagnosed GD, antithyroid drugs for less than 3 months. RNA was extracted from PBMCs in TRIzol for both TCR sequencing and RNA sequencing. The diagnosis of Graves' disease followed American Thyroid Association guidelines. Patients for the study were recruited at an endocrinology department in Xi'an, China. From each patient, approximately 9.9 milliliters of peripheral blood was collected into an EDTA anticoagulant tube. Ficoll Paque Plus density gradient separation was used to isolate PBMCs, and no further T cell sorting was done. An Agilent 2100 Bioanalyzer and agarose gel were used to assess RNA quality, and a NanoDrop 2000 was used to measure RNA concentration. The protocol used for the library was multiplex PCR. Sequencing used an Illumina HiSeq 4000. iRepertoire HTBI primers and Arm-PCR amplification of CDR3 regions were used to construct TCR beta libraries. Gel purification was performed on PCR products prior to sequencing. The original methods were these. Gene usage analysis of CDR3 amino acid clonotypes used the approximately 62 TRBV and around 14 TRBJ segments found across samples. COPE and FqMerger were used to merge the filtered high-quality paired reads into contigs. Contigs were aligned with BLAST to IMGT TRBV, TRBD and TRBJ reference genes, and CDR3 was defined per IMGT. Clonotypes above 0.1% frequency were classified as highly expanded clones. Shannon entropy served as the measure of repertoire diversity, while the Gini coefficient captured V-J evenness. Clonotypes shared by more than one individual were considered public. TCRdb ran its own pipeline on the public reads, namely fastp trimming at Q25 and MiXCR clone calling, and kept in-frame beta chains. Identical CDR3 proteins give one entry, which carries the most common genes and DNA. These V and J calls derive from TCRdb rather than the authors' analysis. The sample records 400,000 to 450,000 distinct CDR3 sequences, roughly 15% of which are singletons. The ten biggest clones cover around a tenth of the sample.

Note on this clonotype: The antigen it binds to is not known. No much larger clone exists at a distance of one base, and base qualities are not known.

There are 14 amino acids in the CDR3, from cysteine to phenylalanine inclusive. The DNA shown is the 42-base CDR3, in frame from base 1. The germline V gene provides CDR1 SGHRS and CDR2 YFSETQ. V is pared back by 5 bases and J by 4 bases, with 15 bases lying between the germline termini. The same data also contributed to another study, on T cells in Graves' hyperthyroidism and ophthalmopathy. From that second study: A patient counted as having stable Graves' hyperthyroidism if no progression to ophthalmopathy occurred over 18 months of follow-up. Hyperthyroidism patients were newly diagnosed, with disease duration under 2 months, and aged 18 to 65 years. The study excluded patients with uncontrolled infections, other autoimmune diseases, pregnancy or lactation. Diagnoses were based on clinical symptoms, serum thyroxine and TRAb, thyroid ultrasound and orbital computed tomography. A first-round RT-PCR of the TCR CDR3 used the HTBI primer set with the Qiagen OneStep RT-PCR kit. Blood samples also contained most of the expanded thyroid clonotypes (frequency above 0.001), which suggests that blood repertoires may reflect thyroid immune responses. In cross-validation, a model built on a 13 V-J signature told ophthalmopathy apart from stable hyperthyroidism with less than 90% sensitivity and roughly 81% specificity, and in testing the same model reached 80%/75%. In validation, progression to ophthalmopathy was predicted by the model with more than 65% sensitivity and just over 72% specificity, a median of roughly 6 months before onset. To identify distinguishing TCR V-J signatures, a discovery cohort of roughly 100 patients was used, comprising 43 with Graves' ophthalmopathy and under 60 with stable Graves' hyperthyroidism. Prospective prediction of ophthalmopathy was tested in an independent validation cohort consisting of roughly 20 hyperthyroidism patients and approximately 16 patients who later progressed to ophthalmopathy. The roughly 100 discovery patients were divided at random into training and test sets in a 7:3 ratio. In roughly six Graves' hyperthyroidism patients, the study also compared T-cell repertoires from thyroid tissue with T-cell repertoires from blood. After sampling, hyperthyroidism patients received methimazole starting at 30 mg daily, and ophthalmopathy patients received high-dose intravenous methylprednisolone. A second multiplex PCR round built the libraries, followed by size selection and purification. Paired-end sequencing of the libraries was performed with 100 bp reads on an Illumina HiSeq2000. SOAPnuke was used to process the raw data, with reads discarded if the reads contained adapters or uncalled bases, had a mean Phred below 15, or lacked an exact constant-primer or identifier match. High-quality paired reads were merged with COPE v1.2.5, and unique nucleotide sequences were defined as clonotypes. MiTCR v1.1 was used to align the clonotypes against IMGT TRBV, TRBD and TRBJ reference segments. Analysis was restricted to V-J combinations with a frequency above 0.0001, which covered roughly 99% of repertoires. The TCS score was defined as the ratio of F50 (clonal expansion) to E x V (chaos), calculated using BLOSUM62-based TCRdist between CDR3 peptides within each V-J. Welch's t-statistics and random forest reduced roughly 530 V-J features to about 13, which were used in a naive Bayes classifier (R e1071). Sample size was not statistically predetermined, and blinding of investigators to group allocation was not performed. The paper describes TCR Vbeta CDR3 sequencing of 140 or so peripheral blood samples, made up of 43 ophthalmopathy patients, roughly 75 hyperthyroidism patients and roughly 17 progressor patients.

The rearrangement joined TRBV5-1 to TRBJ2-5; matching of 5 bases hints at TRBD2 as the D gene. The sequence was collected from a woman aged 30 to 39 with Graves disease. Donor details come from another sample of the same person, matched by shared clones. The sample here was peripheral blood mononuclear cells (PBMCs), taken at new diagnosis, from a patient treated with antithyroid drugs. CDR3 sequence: CASSRGPGGETQYF. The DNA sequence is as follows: TGCGCCAGCAGTCGAGGACCCGGAGGAGAGACCCAGTACTTC.